These T cell receptor beta chains were read from a single sample in a study of cytomegalovirus exposure and HLA in healthy donors. Produced via immunoSEQ multiplex PCR; TCRdb's table is partial and in-frame only. This table has about 270,000 clones, about 66% appearing once. Material for sequencing was PBMCs. These receptors were obtained from a female donor in good health and CMV-seronegative. Both conserved end residues are part of each CDR3. Each record gives: V gene, clone size, J gene, D gene, CDR3 protein, CDR3 DNA. A D gene is named only where the DNA matches it firmly. Expanded clones get a size class; other rows say once, few or many, or leave the size out.

TRBV7-2,.,TRBJ2-3,.,CASSTSDTQYF,TGTGCCAGCAGCACTTCAGATACGCAGTATTTT
TRBV7-9,.,TRBJ1-2,.,CASSLVAPGRYTF,TGTGCCAGCAGCTTAGTTGCGCCAGGCCGCTACACCTTC
TRBV27,few,TRBJ1-1,TRBD1,CASSRDRGKNTEAFF,TGTGCCAGCAGCCGAGACAGGGGGAAGAACACTGAAGCTTTCTTT
TRBV2,few,TRBJ2-2,TRBD2,CASSESGTSLGGTGELFF,TGTGCCAGCAGTGAATCGGGGACTAGTTTGGGTGGCACCGGGGAGCTGTTTTTT
TRBV30,.,TRBJ2-7,TRBD1,CAWSVPGQGNEQYF,TGTGCCTGGAGTGTACCGGGACAGGGGAACGAGCAGTACTTC
TRBV18,.,TRBJ2-7,TRBD2,CASSPLRTSGYYEQYF,TGTGCCAGCTCACCTCTGAGGACTAGCGGATACTACGAGCAGTACTTC
TRBV18,.,TRBJ1-1,.,CASSPNREWAFF,TGTGCCAGCTCACCAAATCGGGAGTGGGCTTTCTTT
TRBV11-3,.,TRBJ2-1,TRBD2,CASSRTSDYNEQFF,TGTGCCAGCAGCCGGACTAGCGACTACAATGAGCAGTTCTTC
TRBV18,.,TRBJ1-1,TRBD1,CASSPRTGETEAFF,TGTGCCAGCTCACCACGGACAGGGGAAACTGAAGCTTTCTTT
TRBV27,.,TRBJ1-5,.,CVSSRLGGPQHF,TGTGTGTCTTCGCGACTAGGAGGTCCCCAGCATTTT
TRBV4-2,once,TRBJ2-3,TRBD2,CASSQDLGAGGTDTQYF,TGTGCCAGCAGCCAAGACCTGGGAGCGGGGGGCACAGATACGCAGTATTTT
TRBV27,.,TRBJ1-1,.,CASMGQWTTEAFF,TGTGCCAGCATGGGACAATGGACCACTGAAGCTTTCTTT
TRBV4-2,few,TRBJ2-7,.,CASSQLTTDSGEQYF,TGTGCCAGCAGCCAACTCACGACGGACAGTGGCGAGCAGTACTTC
TRBV6-1,once,TRBJ1-2,.,CASRLGGNYGYTF,TGTGCCAGCAGGCTGGGGGGGAACTATGGCTACACCTTC
TRBV7-9,.,TRBJ2-7,TRBD1,CASSPQGVIYEQYF,TGTGCCAGCAGCCCACAGGGGGTAATTTACGAGCAGTACTTC
TRBV14,.,TRBJ2-5,.,CASSLRPGRALEETQYF,TGTGCCAGCAGCCTCAGGCCGGGCAGGGCGCTGGAAGAGACCCAGTACTTC
TRBV15,.,TRBJ1-2,.,CATSRDLLAEWAGYTF,TGTGCCACCAGCAGAGATCTGTTGGCCGAGTGGGCTGGCTACACCTTC
TRBV5-1,.,TRBJ2-7,TRBD2,CASSLGTSGRSLEQYF,TGCGCCAGCAGCTTGGGGACTAGCGGGAGATCTTTGGAGCAGTACTTC
TRBV2,.,TRBJ2-7,TRBD1,CASSGTGAHEQYF,TGTGCCAGCAGTGGGACAGGGGCCCACGAGCAGTACTTC
TRBV7-3,.,TRBJ2-5,.,CASSLHGTQETQYF,TGTGCCAGCAGCTTACATGGCACCCAAGAGACCCAGTACTTC
TRBV10-1,.,TRBJ2-3,TRBD1,CASSPGAGGVDTQYF,TGCGCCAGCAGCCCCGGGGCAGGGGGAGTGGATACGCAGTATTTT
TRBV20-1,.,TRBJ2-7,TRBD2,CSGLSGYEQYF,TGCAGTGGACTTAGCGGGTACGAGCAGTACTTC
TRBV5-4,.,TRBJ2-7,TRBD2,CASSSDGDYFYEQYF,TGTGCCAGCAGCTCCGACGGGGACTACTTCTACGAGCAGTACTTC
TRBV30,once,TRBJ1-1,TRBD1,CAWNIGQGMNTEAFF,TGTGCCTGGAACATCGGACAGGGCATGAACACTGAAGCTTTCTTT
TRBV7-3,.,TRBJ2-2,.,CASSPQEVTGELFF,TGTGCCAGCAGTCCTCAGGAAGTCACCGGGGAGCTGTTTTTT
TRBV7-6,few,TRBJ2-7,TRBD1,CASSLVQGEREQYF,TGTGCCAGCAGCTTAGTGCAGGGGGAACGCGAGCAGTACTTC
TRBV11-3,.,TRBJ2-1,TRBD2,CASSLDWGGSSYNEQFF,TGTGCCAGCAGCTTAGATTGGGGCGGGAGCTCCTACAATGAGCAGTTCTTC
TRBV9,.,TRBJ2-2,TRBD1,CASSLQGTGELFF,TGTGCCAGCAGCCTACAGGGGACCGGGGAGCTGTTTTTT
TRBV7-9,.,TRBJ2-5,.,CASSATGTPQETQYF,TGTGCCAGCAGCGCCACCGGGACTCCCCAAGAGACCCAGTACTTC
TRBV20-1,.,TRBJ1-2,.,CVYFKDGYTF,TGCGTATACTTTAAAGATGGCTACACCTTC
TRBV27,once,TRBJ2-2,.,CASSPSGGPNTGELFF,TGTGCCAGCAGTCCGAGCGGTGGGCCGAACACCGGGGAGCTGTTTTTT
TRBV11-2,.,TRBJ2-2,TRBD2,CASRGILAGAGELFF,TGTGCCAGCAGAGGGATCCTAGCGGGGGCGGGGGAGCTGTTTTTT
TRBV10-3,.,TRBJ2-7,TRBD1,CAIRMGQSYEQYF,TGTGCCATCAGGATGGGACAGTCATACGAGCAGTACTTC
TRBV9,.,TRBJ2-3,.,CASSVLGSWGTDTQYF,TGTGCCAGCAGCGTACTTGGGAGTTGGGGCACAGATACGCAGTATTTT
TRBV11-3,.,TRBJ2-1,.,CASIGQRGGEQFF,TGTGCCTCTATCGGCCAAAGAGGGGGTGAGCAGTTCTTC
TRBV6-5,once,TRBJ2-5,.,CASSFPGGETQYF,TGTGCCAGCAGTTTTCCAGGGGGGGAGACCCAGTACTTC
TRBV7-9,.,TRBJ1-1,.,CASSLAAGQNTEAFF,TGTGCCAGCAGCTTAGCTGCCGGACAGAACACTGAAGCTTTCTTT
TRBV4-2,.,TRBJ1-4,.,CASSQETGTNEKLFF,TGTGCCAGCAGCCAAGAAACAGGGACGAATGAAAAACTGTTTTTT
TRBV27,.,TRBJ1-1,TRBD1,CASSLRIKPGQGKNTEAFF,TGTGCCAGCAGTTTAAGGATTAAACCGGGACAGGGAAAGAACACTGAAGCTTTCTTT
TRBV12-5,.,TRBJ1-1,.,CASGLSPTAMNTEAFF,TGTGCTAGTGGTTTGAGCCCGACAGCCATGAACACTGAAGCTTTCTTT
TRBV15,.,TRBJ2-7,TRBD2,CATSRESGGGSSYEQYF,TGTGCCACCAGCAGAGAAAGCGGGGGAGGCAGCTCCTACGAGCAGTACTTC
TRBV5-1,.,TRBJ2-4,TRBD2,CASSPTSDKNIQYF,TGCGCCAGCAGCCCGACTAGCGACAAAAACATTCAGTACTTC
TRBV7-9,once,TRBJ2-2,.,CASSLGGAGELFF,TGTGCCAGCAGCTTAGGGGGGGCCGGGGAGCTGTTTTTT
TRBV28,few,TRBJ2-7,.,CASSLSTDSSYEQYF,TGTGCCAGCAGTTTATCGACGGACAGCTCCTACGAGCAGTACTTC